A single sample is the source of the 17 T cell receptor beta chains below, sequenced in a study of control samples from healthy donors and cancer patients. Data came from immunoSEQ multiplex PCR; TCRdb stores just in-frame clones and leaves some out. Here the sample spans approximately 150,000 clones, more than 85% being singletons. Specimen: blood. These receptors were collected from a young man in good health.

The V call is TRBV11-2, the J call TRBJ1-5; 7 bases line up with TRBD1. The CDR3 loop spans 17 amino acids. The J segment lost 5 bases and the V segment lost 6 bases, leaving 16 bases of the junction unmatched. From germline, CDR1 is SGHAT and CDR2 FQNNGV. The chain's CDR3 is CASRLRGLGSRDQPQHF. CDR3 DNA sequence: TGTGCCAGCAGACTCAGGGGGTTAGGATCCCGGGATCAGCCCCAGCATTTT.

The chain has TRBV10-2 and TRBJ2-1; 9 nucleotides align to TRBD2. The germline V gene encodes CDR1 WSHSY and CDR2 SAAADI. V lost 4 bases to trimming and J lost 5 bases; unmatched junction nucleotides: 6. The CDR3 contains 15 residues. CDR3 sequence: CASSGLAGVNNEQFF. The DNA of the CDR3 is TGCGCCAGCAGTGGATTAGCGGGGGTGAACAATGAGCAGTTCTTC.

V is TRBV12-3 or TRBV12-4 and J is TRBJ1-1; D not resolved. This CDR3 has 12 residues. The ends were cut back, 1 base at V and 7 bases at J, with 7 bases in the middle. CDR3 amino acids: CASSLGQNEAFF. CDR3 bases: TGTGCCAGCAGTTTAGGGCAGAATGAAGCTTTCTTT.

The chain recombines TRBV24-1 with TRBJ2-2; a possible D gene is TRBD1 (5 bases). Per germline, CDR1 KGHDR and CDR2 SFDVKD. The CDR3 has 14 amino acids. V dropped 5 bases and J dropped 6 bases, with 12 bases sitting between them. CDR3 region: CATSGPGRPGELFF. The CDR3 DNA reads TGTGCCACCAGTGGCCCAGGGCGGCCCGGGGAGCTGTTTTTT.

The rearrangement uses TRBV2 and TRBJ1-2; possibly TRBD1 for D (6 bases). CDR1 is SNHLY and CDR2 is FYNNEI in the germline V gene. The V end lost 4 bases, the J end lost 7 bases, and 13 bases lay between the germline ends. The CDR3 is made up of 13 amino acids. Here the CDR3 DNA reads TGTGCCAGCAGTGCTCAAAACAGGGTTGGCTACACCTTC. It translates to CASSAQNRVGYTF.

The chain combines TRBV6-5 with TRBJ2-3, with TRBD2 identical over 9 bases. Germline CDR1 MNHEY, CDR2 SVGAGI. CDR3 length equals 16 residues. Trimming took 1 base from V and 5 from J; bases not matched to a gene: 7. CDR3 sequence (DNA): TGTGCCAGCAGTTACTTTGCGGGGGGGCGTAAAGATACGCAGTATTTT. It yields the protein CASSYFAGGRKDTQYF.

This chain connects TRBV7-9 to TRBJ1-1; tentative D call: TRBD1 (5 bases). V was shortened by 3 bases and J by 1 base, with 9 bases between the two germline ends. Germline CDR1 is SEHNR and CDR2 is FQNEAQ (reference sequence). CDR3 size: 14 residues. CDR3 region: CASSLMGTNTEAFF. The CDR3 DNA reads TGTGCCAGCAGCTTGATGGGGACGAACACTGAAGCTTTCTTT.

The chain carries TRBV7-2 and TRBJ2-5; 11 nucleotides match TRBD2. After removal of 6 bases from V and 1 base from J, the junction contained 7 bases not matched to a gene. CDR1 is SGHTA and CDR2 is FQGNSA in the germline V gene. The CDR3 consists of 16 residues. This CDR3 is CASSSSGGPLQETQYF. The DNA of the CDR3 is TGTGCCAGCAGTTCTAGCGGGGGGCCCCTCCAAGAGACCCAGTACTTC.

This chain uses TRBV5-6 with TRBJ1-1, with D maybe TRBD1 (6 bases). The CDR3 consists of 14 residues. V lost 0 bases to trimming and J lost 1 base, with 7 bases between them. The germline CDR1 and CDR2 sequences are SGHDT and YYEEEE. The CDR3 reads CASSLGQENTEAFF. The CDR3 nucleotides read TGTGCCAGCAGCTTGGGACAGGAGAACACTGAAGCTTTCTTT.

V gene TRBV6-4 combines with J gene TRBJ2-3, with D possibly TRBD1 on 6 matching bases. This CDR3 is 15 amino acids long. Trimming pared 7 bases from V and 2 bases from J, leaving 16 bases between. In germline, CDR1 is MRHNA, CDR2 SNTAGT. CDR3 sequence reads: CASTPTTGSTDTQYF. CDR3 nucleotide sequence: TGTGCCAGCACCCCGACCACAGGGTCCACAGATACGCAGTATTTT.

The chain carries TRBV6-2 or TRBV6-3 and TRBJ2-7; maybe TRBD2 (6 bases). Germline CDR1 is MNHEY and CDR2 is SVGEGT. V gave up 6 bases and J gave up 0 bases, with 18 bases separating them. The CDR3 length is 16 residues. This CDR3 reads CASSTSLAPSSYEQYF. The CDR3 bases are TGTGCCAGCAGCACGTCGCTAGCGCCAAGCTCCTACGAGCAGTACTTC.

The chain joins TRBV3-1 (or the pseudogene TRBV3-2) to TRBJ2-5, with 8 bases identical to TRBD1. The germline gives CDR1 LGHDT, CDR2 YNNKEL (reference sequence). CDR3 length: 15 amino acids. V lost 0 bases to trimming and J lost 2 bases; unmatched junction nucleotides: 2. CDR3 amino acids: CASSQDRGRQETQYF. CDR3 nucleotide sequence: TGTGCCAGCAGCCAAGACAGGGGGCGGCAAGAGACCCAGTACTTC.

The DNA for the CDR3 is TGTGCCAGCAGCTTAGGTGGGCGGATCATGAACACTGAAGCTTTCTTT. It is translated as CASSLGGRIMNTEAFF. The V gene is TRBV7-2, the J gene TRBJ1-1; the D is unclear. Trimming took off 1 base at V and 0 bases at J, with 12 bases between the two ends. Germline values: CDR1 SGHTA, CDR2 FQGNSA. The CDR3 contains 16 residues.

The rearrangement links TRBV15 to TRBJ2-5, with a possible D match to TRBD2 (7 bases). CDR3 length: 13 residues. Germline V gene lookup returns CDR1 LNHNV and CDR2 YYDKDF (reference sequence). Trimming shortened V by 8 bases and J by 10 bases, and 20 bases separated the two germline ends. CDR3 sequence reads: CATGGGLPRGQYF. DNA for the CDR3: TGTGCCACCGGGGGGGGGCTCCCTCGGGGCCAGTACTTC.

The chain uses TRBV7-9 and TRBJ1-6, with D uncertain. The CDR3 consists of 14 residues. V was cut by 7 bases and J by 6 bases, with 13 bases left in between. Germline loops: CDR1 SEHNR, CDR2 FQNEAQ (reference sequence). CDR3 sequence reads: CASTDQLSNSPLHF. The DNA of the CDR3 is TGTGCCAGCACCGACCAACTCAGTAATTCACCCCTCCACTTT.

The chain links TRBV19 to TRBJ1-5; weak D call: TRBD1 (6 bases). This CDR3 is built from 14 residues. Per germline, CDR1 LNHDA and CDR2 SQIVND (reference sequence). The germline V and J ends were trimmed by 2 bases and 5 bases, with 10 bases remaining between them. The CDR3 region is CASSIRGQYQPQHF. CDR3 bases: TGTGCCAGTAGTATAAGGGGACAATATCAGCCCCAGCATTTT.

V and J are TRBV14 and TRBJ1-2, with TRBD1 as a possible D gene (5 bases). Looked up from germline, CDR1 is SGHDN and CDR2 is FVKESK. The V end lost 3 bases, the J end lost 4 bases, and 18 bases lay between the germline ends. The CDR3 is 16 amino acids. The CDR3 sequence: CASSQIDSPSTYGYTF. In DNA, the CDR3 is TGTGCCAGCAGCCAGATTGACAGTCCCTCGACCTATGGCTACACCTTC.